Shown below are 32 T cell receptor beta chains from a single sample sequenced in a study of T cells after yellow fever vaccination. TCRdb re-derived calls from the 5' RACE reads in MiXCR, one entry per CDR3 protein. The sample contains some 600,000 distinct CDR3 sequences, 12% of which appear only once. The material sequenced was PBMCs, taken on the day of the yellow fever booster vaccination. Every receptor here comes from a man aged 25 to 45 who received the YFV17D yellow fever vaccine.

This clonotype has just a few counts. V is TRBV9 and J is TRBJ2-7; D remains ambiguous. V was trimmed by 0 bases and J by 0 bases, leaving 7 bases between them. Germline V gene sequence: CDR1 SGDLS, CDR2 YYNGEE. The CDR3 spans 14 residues. DNA of the CDR3: TGTGCCAGCAGCGTAGACCCAGTCTCCTACGAGCAGTACTTC. This gives the protein CASSVDPVSYEQYF.

V and J are TRBV20-1 and TRBJ2-1; 7 bases align to TRBD2. Germline values: CDR1 DFQATT, CDR2 SNEGSKA (reference sequence). With V trimmed by 5 bases and J by 4 bases, 8 bases remained unmatched. The CDR3 sequence is 14 residues long. Here the CDR3 reads CSARLAAIYNEQFF. The CDR3 DNA sequence: TGCAGTGCTCGTCTAGCGGCCATATACAATGAGCAGTTCTTC.

This clonotype was detected a few times. This chain links TRBV12-3 or TRBV12-4 with TRBJ1-5; 9 bases line up with TRBD1. V lost 6 bases to trimming and J lost 5 bases; unmatched junction nucleotides: 5. This CDR3 comprises 14 residues. The CDR3 DNA follows: TGTGCCAGCAGAATGGGACAGGGCGATCAGCCCCAGCATTTT. Translation gives CASRMGQGDQPQHF.

The rearrangement links TRBV6-5 to TRBJ1-6; TRBD1 matches at 7 bases. Trimming removed 6 bases from V and 6 bases from J; junction bases left unmatched: 11. Looked up from germline, CDR1 is MNHEY and CDR2 is SVGAGI. CDR3 length: 16 residues. DNA for the CDR3: TGTGCCAGCAGATCGGACAGGTCCGGCGGTAATTCACCCCTCCACTTT. As protein: CASRSDRSGGNSPLHF.

This clonotype was seen a handful of times. V is TRBV20-1 and J is TRBJ2-1; 7 nucleotides line up with TRBD2. This CDR3 comprises 13 residues. Germline V gene data show CDR1 as DFQATT and CDR2 as SNEGSKA (reference sequence). V was clipped by 5 bases and J by 9 bases; unmatched bases: 10. The CDR3, as DNA: TGCAGTGCTCGGGGACTACTCGGCGGTGAGCAGTTCTTC. Translated, it gives CSARGLLGGEQFF.

This clonotype was recorded a few times. The DNA for the CDR3 is TGCAGCGTTGAAGATCCAGCGGGAGATTTAAATGAGCAGTTCTTC. Its protein is CSVEDPAGDLNEQFF. The chain couples TRBV29-1 to TRBJ2-1; TRBD2 aligns across 8 bases. The CDR3 spans 15 residues. Per the germline V gene, CDR1 is SQVTM and CDR2 is ANQGSEA. Germline trimming cut 0 bases from V and 7 bases from J; bases unmatched to any gene: 8.

This clonotype came up a few times. The chain joins TRBV7-9 to TRBJ1-2; the D gene is possibly TRBD1 (5 bases). CDR1 is SEHNR, CDR2 FQNEAQ, per germline (reference sequence). The CDR3 consists of 14 residues. V was shortened by 3 bases and J by 6 bases, with 14 bases between the two germline ends. CDR3: CASSFPDSSDGYTF. CDR3 nucleotides: TGTGCCAGCAGCTTCCCAGACAGCAGCGATGGCTACACCTTC.

This clonotype was observed many times. This chain uses TRBV12-3 or TRBV12-4 with TRBJ2-1; TRBD2 agrees at 16 bases. The CDR3 spans 15 residues. Trimming at V came to 5 bases and at J to 9 bases, leaving 4 bases not matched to a gene. In nucleotides, the CDR3 is TGTGCCAGCAGTCCGGGACTAGCGGGGGGGGGTGAGCAGTTCTTC. It specifies CASSPGLAGGGEQFF.

This clonotype was found a few times. The V and J genes are TRBV5-1 and TRBJ2-5, with D possibly being TRBD2 (6 bases). Between the trimmed V and J ends, which lost 2 bases and 5 bases, there was a span of 22 bases. The germline V gene has CDR1 SGHRS and CDR2 YFSETQ. This CDR3 spans 17 amino acids. CDR3 sequence: CASSFPGGILNGETQYF. The CDR3 nucleotides are TGCGCCAGCAGCTTCCCTGGAGGGATCCTCAACGGGGAGACCCAGTACTTC.

The rearrangement uses TRBV19 and TRBJ2-5; 7 nucleotides line up with TRBD2. Trimming took 3 bases from V and 5 from J; bases not matched to a gene: 15. Per germline, CDR1 LNHDA and CDR2 SQIVND (reference sequence). The CDR3 extends over 17 amino acids. The CDR3 DNA reads as TGTGCCAGTAGTATGAAGGAGCGCGGGGGAAGAGGGGAGACCCAGTACTTC. It codes for CASSMKERGGRGETQYF.

The table lists this clonotype with a few counts. The rearrangement uses TRBV12-3 or TRBV12-4 and TRBJ1-1; the D gene is possibly TRBD1 (6 bases). Trimming pared 6 bases from V and 2 bases from J, leaving 22 bases between. This CDR3 is 17 amino acids long. CDR3 nucleotide sequence: TGTGCCAGCAGCGCAGGGGTCAGGTCGGGAAAAAACACTGAAGCTTTCTTT. It translates to CASSAGVRSGKNTEAFF.

This clonotype was seen a handful of times. The chain carries TRBV2 and TRBJ2-7; maybe TRBD1 (5 bases). V lost 3 bases and J lost 3, with 15 bases in between. Per germline, CDR1 SNHLY and CDR2 FYNNEI. The CDR3 is made up of 15 amino acids. The CDR3 reads CASSDRPGRVYEQYF. The CDR3 DNA reads as TGTGCCAGCAGTGATCGACCGGGCAGGGTCTACGAGCAGTACTTC.

This clonotype was seen only a few times. J is TRBJ2-2 and V is TRBV27; D unclear. This CDR3 comprises 13 residues. V gave up 7 bases and J gave up 6 bases, with 12 bases separating them. The germline V gene encodes CDR1 MNHEY and CDR2 SMNVEV (reference sequence). CDR3 nucleotide sequence: TGTGCCAGCACCCTGCGTGGCGCCGGGGAGCTGTTTTTT. This codes for CASTLRGAGELFF.

As DNA, the CDR3 is TGTGCCAGCAGCCTGGGGGTCTTCACCGGGGAGCTGTTTTTT. It codes for CASSLGVFTGELFF. J is TRBJ2-2 and V is TRBV11-2; D could derive from TRBD1 or TRBD2 (5 bases each). Germline V gives CDR1 SGHAT, CDR2 FQNNGV. Trimming shortened V by 5 bases and J by 4 bases, and 11 bases separated the two germline ends. The CDR3 runs to 14 residues.

This clonotype was detected only a few times. This chain links TRBV4-1 with TRBJ1-5, with TRBD1 matching 7 bases. The germline V gene encodes CDR1 MGHRA and CDR2 YSYEKL. The V and J ends lost 4 bases and 7 bases, in that order; junction bases with no gene match: 10. The CDR3 is made up of 15 amino acids. The CDR3 protein is CASSPQTGPLQPQHF. CDR3 sequence (DNA): TGCGCCAGCAGCCCCCAGACAGGGCCCCTCCAGCCCCAGCATTTT.

The table lists this clonotype with a few counts. The chain's CDR3 is CASSQFRGQVNEKLFF. As DNA, the CDR3 is TGTGCCAGCAGCCAGTTCAGGGGACAGGTGAATGAAAAACTGTTTTTT. The chain recombines TRBV3-1 with TRBJ1-4, with 8 bases matching TRBD1. Germline CDR1 LGHDT, CDR2 YNNKEL (reference sequence). The CDR3 length is 16 residues. V shed 3 bases, J shed 5 bases, and the junction held 8 bases outside the gene matches.

This clonotype was detected a few times. This rearrangement joins TRBV12-3 or TRBV12-4 to TRBJ1-5; a possible D gene is TRBD1 (5 bases). CDR3 length: 14 amino acids. Trimming left V 6 bases short and J 2 bases short, with 11 bases between. The CDR3 nucleotides are TGTGCCAGCAGGCGTGTGGGGGGCAATCAGCCCCAGCATTTT. Translation: CASRRVGGNQPQHF.

The chain is built from TRBV20-1 and TRBJ2-3; TRBD1 matches at 7 bases. V was clipped by 6 bases and J by 2 bases; unmatched bases: 11. Germline assignment: CDR1 DFQATT and CDR2 SNEGSKA (reference sequence). The CDR3 sequence is 15 residues long. This CDR3 reads CSALEGGSITDTQYF. CDR3 DNA sequence: TGCAGTGCGCTGGAAGGGGGCTCCATCACAGATACGCAGTATTTT.

The V gene is TRBV23-1, the J gene TRBJ2-1; TRBD1 matches 7 bases. TRBV23-1 is noted as an ORF with a role that remains uncertain. Trimming removed 9 bases from V and 6 bases from J; junction bases left unmatched: 20. The CDR3 loop spans 17 amino acids. The CDR3 DNA is TGCGCCAGATATCGGCCACACGGCAGGGGGTTTCTCAATGAGCAGTTCTTC. Residues: CARYRPHGRGFLNEQFF.

This chain joins TRBV29-1 and TRBJ2-1, with 10 bases identical to TRBD2. Germline V gene lookup returns CDR1 SQVTM and CDR2 ANQGSEA. Trimming took 1 base from V and 0 from J; bases not matched to a gene: 9. The CDR3 consists of 18 residues. The CDR3 reads CSVEGRASGRSSYNEQFF. The CDR3 bases are TGCAGCGTTGAAGGAAGGGCTAGCGGGAGAAGCTCCTACAATGAGCAGTTCTTC.

This clonotype occurred a few times. This chain connects TRBV5-1 to TRBJ2-5; D is possibly TRBD2 (6 bases). The CDR3 is made up of 16 amino acids. The V end lost 4 bases, the J end lost 5 bases, and 21 bases lay between the germline ends. Germline loops: CDR1 SGHRS, CDR2 YFSETQ. CDR3 DNA: TGCGCCAGCAGCCAGCGCCCCGGGAGCCGTATGGAGACCCAGTACTTC. This sequence encodes CASSQRPGSRMETQYF.

Regarding this clonotype: Mismatch with germline at one junction end may stem from a read error. The chain is built from TRBV20-1 and TRBJ2-7, with 8 bases lining up with TRBD2. CDR3 length equals 13 residues. Looked up from germline, CDR1 is DFQATT and CDR2 is SNEGSKA (reference sequence). The CDR3 DNA is TGCATTGCTATTGGACTAGCCGTCGACGAGCAGTACTTC. This gives the protein CIAIGLAVDEQYF.

This clonotype was observed many times. The chain links TRBV3-1 to TRBJ2-1, with a tentative D call TRBD2 (6 bases). Trimming removed 4 bases at V and 0 bases at J, with 10 bases between. From germline, CDR1 is LGHDT and CDR2 YNNKEL (reference sequence). CDR3 length equals 15 residues. CDR3 DNA sequence: TGTGCCAGCAGCCGGGGACTTAGCTCCTACAATGAGCAGTTCTTC. Its translation is CASSRGLSSYNEQFF.

V and J are TRBV12-3 or TRBV12-4 and TRBJ2-1; D possibly corresponds to TRBD2 (6 bases). The CDR3 has 12 residues. Between the trimmed V and J ends, which lost 11 bases and 0 bases, there was a span of 8 bases. CDR3 in amino acids: CAAGGSYNEQFF. The CDR3, as DNA: TGTGCCGCCGGGGGCTCCTACAATGAGCAGTTCTTC.

This clonotype was seen a few times. The chain combines TRBV5-1 with TRBJ2-7; 7 nucleotides line up with TRBD1. Germline lookup yields CDR1 SGHRS and CDR2 YFSETQ. The CDR3 runs 16 residues. J gave up 1 base and V 2 bases, and 9 bases lay outside the gene matches. CDR3 loop: CASSLSRQGISYEQYF. The CDR3 nucleotides are TGCGCCAGCAGCTTATCCCGACAGGGCATTTCCTACGAGCAGTACTTC.

This clonotype turned up a few times. The rearrangement uses TRBV4-1 and TRBJ2-1; maybe TRBD2 (5 bases). The germline V and J ends were trimmed by 3 bases and 5 bases, with 14 bases remaining between them. The germline V gene has CDR1 MGHRA and CDR2 YSYEKL. The CDR3 contains 15 residues. The CDR3 DNA is TGCGCCAGCAGCCAGTACCTCGGGGTCCACAATGAGCAGTTCTTC. It yields the protein CASSQYLGVHNEQFF.

The V and J genes are TRBV6-1 and TRBJ1-1; no clear D. V was cut by 10 bases and J by 3 bases, with 12 bases left in between. Per the germline V gene, CDR1 is MNHNS and CDR2 is SASEGT. The CDR3 loop spans 12 amino acids. The CDR3 DNA follows: TGTGCCATCTCATGGGGAGACACTGAAGCTTTCTTT. This translates into CAISWGDTEAFF.

Many counts were recorded for this clonotype. The rearrangement links TRBV20-1 to TRBJ2-7; D call uncertain. Deletions cut 6 bases from V and 3 bases from J, with 15 bases between. The germline gives CDR1 DFQATT, CDR2 SNEGSKA (reference sequence). This CDR3 has 13 amino acids. The CDR3 bases are TGCAGTGCCAGAATCCCCCCGGGCTACGAGCAGTACTTC. Translation gives CSARIPPGYEQYF.

A few counts support this clonotype. The DNA of the CDR3 is TGCAGCGTTGATGCGGGGGACGATGAGCAGTTCTTC. Translation: CSVDAGDDEQFF. The chain couples TRBV29-1 to TRBJ2-1; 7 nucleotides agree with TRBD2. Germline V gene sequence: CDR1 SQVTM, CDR2 ANQGSEA. V dropped 3 bases and J dropped 8; count of bases not matched to a gene: 4. This CDR3 has 12 residues.

This clonotype was observed a handful of times. The chain couples TRBV20-1 to TRBJ2-3; no firm D call. V gave up 4 bases and J gave up 1 base, with 12 bases separating them. The CDR3 contains 14 residues. CDR1 DFQATT and CDR2 SNEGSKA come from the germline V gene (reference sequence). This CDR3 is CSATKGHRTDTQYF. DNA of the CDR3: TGCAGTGCTACAAAGGGCCACCGCACAGATACGCAGTATTTT.

The chain employs TRBV11-1 and TRBJ2-2; 8 bases map to TRBD1. The J segment lost 5 bases and the V segment lost 8 bases, leaving 19 bases of the junction unmatched. The CDR3 totals 18 residues. CDR1 is SGHAT and CDR2 is FQDESV in the germline V gene (reference sequence). The CDR3 loop reads CASCPVTGDRGWTGELFF. The CDR3 DNA follows: TGTGCCAGCTGCCCGGTGACAGGGGATCGTGGGTGGACCGGGGAGCTGTTTTTT.

CDR3 protein: CASSATRGLYF. CDR3 bases: TGTGCCAGCAGCGCAACCCGGGGTCTGTACTTC. This rearrangement joins TRBV7-2 to TRBJ2-7; tentative D call: TRBD2 (5 bases). Trimming removed 5 bases at V and 12 bases at J, with 14 bases between. The CDR3 contains 11 residues. CDR1 and CDR2 from the germline V gene are SGHTA and FQGNSA.